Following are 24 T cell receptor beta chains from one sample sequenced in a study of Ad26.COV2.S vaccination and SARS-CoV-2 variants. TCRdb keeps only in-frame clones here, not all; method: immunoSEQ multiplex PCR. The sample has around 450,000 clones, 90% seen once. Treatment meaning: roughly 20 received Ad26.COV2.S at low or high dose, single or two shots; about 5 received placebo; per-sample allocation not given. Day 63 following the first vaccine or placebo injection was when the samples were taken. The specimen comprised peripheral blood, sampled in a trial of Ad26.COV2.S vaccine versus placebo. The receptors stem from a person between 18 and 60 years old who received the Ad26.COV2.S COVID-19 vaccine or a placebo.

CDR3 sequence (DNA): TGTGCCAGTAGTATGGCTGCCCCCAATCAGCCCCAGCATTTT. Its translation is CASSMAAPNQPQHF. This chain connects TRBV19 to TRBJ1-5, with D uncertain. This CDR3 is built from 14 residues. Trimming removed 3 bases from V and 3 bases from J, with 9 bases in between. CDR1 is LNHDA and CDR2 is SQIVND in the germline V gene (reference sequence).

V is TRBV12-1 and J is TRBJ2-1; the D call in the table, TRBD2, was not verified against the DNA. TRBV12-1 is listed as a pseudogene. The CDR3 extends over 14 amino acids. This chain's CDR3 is CASNPSGRDNEQFF. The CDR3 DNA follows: TGTGCCAGCAACCCGAGCGGGAGAGACAATGAGCAGTTCTTC.

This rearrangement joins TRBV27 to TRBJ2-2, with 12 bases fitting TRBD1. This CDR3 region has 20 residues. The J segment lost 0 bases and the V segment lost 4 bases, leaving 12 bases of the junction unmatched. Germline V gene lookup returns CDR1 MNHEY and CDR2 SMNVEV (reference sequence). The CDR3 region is CASSSAGTGGPFANTGELFF. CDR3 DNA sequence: TGTGCCAGCAGTTCAGCCGGGACAGGGGGCCCGTTCGCGAACACCGGGGAGCTGTTTTTT.

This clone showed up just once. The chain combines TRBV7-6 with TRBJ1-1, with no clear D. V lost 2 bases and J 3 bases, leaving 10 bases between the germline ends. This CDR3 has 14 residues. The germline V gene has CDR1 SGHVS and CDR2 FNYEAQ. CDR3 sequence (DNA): TGTGCCAGCAGCTTACACCTGGGAGACACTGAAGCTTTCTTT. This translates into CASSLHLGDTEAFF.

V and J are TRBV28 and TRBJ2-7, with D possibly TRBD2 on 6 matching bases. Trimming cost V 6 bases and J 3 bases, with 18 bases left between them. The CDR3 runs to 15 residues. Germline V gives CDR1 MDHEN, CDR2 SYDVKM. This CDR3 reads CASSATSAGSYEQYF. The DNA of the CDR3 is TGTGCCAGCAGCGCCACTTCGGCGGGGAGCTACGAGCAGTACTTC.

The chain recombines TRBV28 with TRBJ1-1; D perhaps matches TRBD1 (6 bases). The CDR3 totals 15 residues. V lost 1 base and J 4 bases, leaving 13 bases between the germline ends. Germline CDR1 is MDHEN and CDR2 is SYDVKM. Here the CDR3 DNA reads TGTGCCAGCAGTTTATCTCCCGGACAGATCACTGAAGCTTTCTTT. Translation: CASSLSPGQITEAFF.

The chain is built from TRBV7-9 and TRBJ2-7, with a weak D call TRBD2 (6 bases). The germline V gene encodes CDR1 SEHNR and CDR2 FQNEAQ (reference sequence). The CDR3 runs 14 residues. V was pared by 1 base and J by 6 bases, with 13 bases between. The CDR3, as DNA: TGTGCCAGCAGCTTAGGCGGGACCTATCGCGAGCAGTACTTC. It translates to CASSLGGTYREQYF.

CDR3 amino acids: CRIGGTEAFF. The CDR3 nucleotides read TGCAGGATAGGGGGCACTGAAGCTTTCTTT. The chain carries TRBV29-1 and TRBJ1-1; D possibly corresponds to TRBD1 (6 bases). This CDR3 spans 10 amino acids. CDR1 is SQVTM, CDR2 ANQGSEA, per germline.

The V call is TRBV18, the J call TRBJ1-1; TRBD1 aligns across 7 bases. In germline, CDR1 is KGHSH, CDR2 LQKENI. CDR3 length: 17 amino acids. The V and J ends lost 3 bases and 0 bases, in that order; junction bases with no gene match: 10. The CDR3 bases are TGTGCCAGCTCACCGTTGGCAGGGGGAGGTATGAACACTGAAGCTTTCTTT. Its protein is CASSPLAGGGMNTEAFF.

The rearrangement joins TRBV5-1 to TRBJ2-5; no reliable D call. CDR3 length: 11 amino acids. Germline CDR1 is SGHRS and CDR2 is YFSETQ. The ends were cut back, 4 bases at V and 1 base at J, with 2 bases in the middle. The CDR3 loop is CASSIQETQYF. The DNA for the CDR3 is TGCGCCAGCAGCATCCAAGAGACCCAGTACTTC.

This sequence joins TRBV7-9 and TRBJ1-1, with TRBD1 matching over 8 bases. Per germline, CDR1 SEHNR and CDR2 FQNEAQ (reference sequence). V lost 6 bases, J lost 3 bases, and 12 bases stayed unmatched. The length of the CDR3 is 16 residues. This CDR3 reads CASRLAAGTGDTEAFF. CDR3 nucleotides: TGTGCCAGCAGGCTGGCTGCCGGGACAGGCGACACTGAAGCTTTCTTT.

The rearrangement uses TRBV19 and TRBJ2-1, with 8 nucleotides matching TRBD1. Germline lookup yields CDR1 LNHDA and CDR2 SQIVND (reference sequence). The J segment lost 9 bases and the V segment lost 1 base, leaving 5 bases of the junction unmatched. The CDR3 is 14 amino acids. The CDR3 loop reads CASSIGRTGLEQFF. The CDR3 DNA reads TGTGCCAGTAGTATAGGGAGGACAGGGCTTGAGCAGTTCTTC.

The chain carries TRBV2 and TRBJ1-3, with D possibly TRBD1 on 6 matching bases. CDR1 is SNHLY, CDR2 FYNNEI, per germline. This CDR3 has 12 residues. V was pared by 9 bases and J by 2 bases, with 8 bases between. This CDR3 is CASTGPGNTIYF. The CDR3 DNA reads TGTGCCAGTACAGGGCCTGGAAACACCATATATTTT.

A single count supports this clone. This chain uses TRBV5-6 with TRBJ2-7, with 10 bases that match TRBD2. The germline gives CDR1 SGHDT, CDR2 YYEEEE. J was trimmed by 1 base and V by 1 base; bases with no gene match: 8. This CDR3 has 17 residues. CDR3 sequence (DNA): TGTGCCAGCAGCTTGTTAAGGTCTAGCGGGAGTTCCTACGAGCAGTACTTC. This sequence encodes CASSLLRSSGSSYEQYF.

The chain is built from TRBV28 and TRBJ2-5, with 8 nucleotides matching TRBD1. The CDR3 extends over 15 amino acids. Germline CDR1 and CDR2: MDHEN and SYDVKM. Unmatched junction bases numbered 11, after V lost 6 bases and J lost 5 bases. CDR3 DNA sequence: TGTGCCAGCAGCCTCGACAGGGGTCCAGGGGAGACCCAGTACTTC. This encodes CASSLDRGPGETQYF.

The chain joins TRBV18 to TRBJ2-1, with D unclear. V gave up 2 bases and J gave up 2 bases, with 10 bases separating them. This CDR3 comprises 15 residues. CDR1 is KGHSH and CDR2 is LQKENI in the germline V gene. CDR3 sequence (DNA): TGTGCCAGCTCACCATCTAGTGGGGCCTACAATGAGCAGTTCTTC. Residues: CASSPSSGAYNEQFF.

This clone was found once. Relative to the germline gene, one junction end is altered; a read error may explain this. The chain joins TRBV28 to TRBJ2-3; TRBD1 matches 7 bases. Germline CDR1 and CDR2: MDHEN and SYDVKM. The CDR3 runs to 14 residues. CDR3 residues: CASSFLGGTDTQYF. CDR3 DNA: TGTGCCAGCAGTTTCCTAGGGGGCACCGATACGCAGTATTTT.

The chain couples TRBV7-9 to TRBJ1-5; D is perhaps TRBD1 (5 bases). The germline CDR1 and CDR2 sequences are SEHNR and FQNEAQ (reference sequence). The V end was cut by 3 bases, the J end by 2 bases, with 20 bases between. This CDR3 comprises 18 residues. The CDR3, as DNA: TGTGCCAGCAGCTTCGGGGTGGGGCGCGGGAGTGGCAATCAGCCCCAGCATTTT. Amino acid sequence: CASSFGVGRGSGNQPQHF.

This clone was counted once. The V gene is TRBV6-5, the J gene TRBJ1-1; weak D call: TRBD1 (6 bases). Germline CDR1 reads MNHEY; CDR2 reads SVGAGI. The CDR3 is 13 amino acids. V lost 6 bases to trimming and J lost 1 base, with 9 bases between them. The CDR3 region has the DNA TGTGCCAGCAGGGCACAGGGGAACACTGAAGCTTTCTTT. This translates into CASRAQGNTEAFF.

Here the CDR3 reads CASSPRDSSDYGQYF. CDR3 bases: TGTGCCAGCAGCCCCAGGGACAGTTCCGACTATGGGCAGTACTTC. V usage is TRBV5-8 and J usage is TRBJ2-7; 7 nucleotides agree with TRBD1. Trimming took 4 bases from V and 9 from J; bases not matched to a gene: 16. From germline, CDR1 is SGHTS and CDR2 YDEGEE. The CDR3 spans 15 residues. Together with reference TRBV5-8 and TRBJ2-7, the CDR3 gives the full variable domain: EAGVTQSPTHLIKTRGQQATLRCSPISGHTSVYWYQQALGLGLQFLLWYDEGEERNRGNFPPRFSGRQFPNYSSELNVNALELEDSALYLCASSPRDSSDYGQYFGPGTRLTVT.

DNA for the CDR3: TGTGCCTGGAGTGGTGGGACAGGAACTAGCAATCAGCCCCAGCATTTT. Its translation: CAWSGGTGTSNQPQHF. The V and J genes are TRBV30 and TRBJ1-5; TRBD1 matches at 8 bases. The CDR3 sequence is 16 residues long. From germline, CDR1 is GTSNPN and CDR2 SVGIG (reference sequence). J lost 0 bases, V lost 1 base, and 5 bases had no gene match.

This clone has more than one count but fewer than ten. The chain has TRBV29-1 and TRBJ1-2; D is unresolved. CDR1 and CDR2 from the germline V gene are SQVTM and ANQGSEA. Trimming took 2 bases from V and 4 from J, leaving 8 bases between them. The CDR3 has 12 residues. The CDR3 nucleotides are TGCAGCGTTGAAAATTTCGGCTATGGCTACACCTTC. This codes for CSVENFGYGYTF.

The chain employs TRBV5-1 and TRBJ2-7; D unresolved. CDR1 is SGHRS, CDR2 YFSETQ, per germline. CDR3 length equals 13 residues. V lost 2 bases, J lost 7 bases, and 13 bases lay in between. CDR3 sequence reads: CASSFSSIQEQYF. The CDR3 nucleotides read TGCGCCAGCAGCTTCTCGTCTATCCAGGAGCAGTACTTC. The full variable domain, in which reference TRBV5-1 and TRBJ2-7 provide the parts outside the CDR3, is KAGVTQTPRYLIKTRGQQVTLSCSPISGHRSVSWYQQTPGQGLQFLFEYFSETQRNKGNFPGRFSGRQFSNSRSEMNVSTLELGDSALYLCASSFSSIQEQYFGPGTRLTVT.

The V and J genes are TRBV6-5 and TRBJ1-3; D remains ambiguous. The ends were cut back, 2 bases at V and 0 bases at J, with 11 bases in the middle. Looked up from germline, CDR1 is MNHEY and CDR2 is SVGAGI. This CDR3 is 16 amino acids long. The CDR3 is CASSYGEFFSGNTIYF. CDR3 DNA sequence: TGTGCCAGCAGTTACGGGGAGTTTTTCTCTGGAAACACCATATATTTT.